This record concerns one TCR beta chain sequence. Its cognate antigen is unknown. Only in-frame clones appear in the TCRdb table, and some are missing; sequencing was by immunoSEQ multiplex PCR. The data hold some 40,000 clones, with around 93% observed a single time. This sample stems from a study of OX40 agonist ivuxolimab in advanced cancers. Study-wide context: Among those enrolled, mean age was roughly 55 years (range about 23 to 90) and 70% to 85% were male. Study conclusions and caveats: Antigen specificity remained undetermined for the expanded peripheral T cells.

The germline V and J ends were trimmed by 1 base and 3 bases, with 13 bases remaining between them. Germline V gives CDR1 SGHTA, CDR2 FQGTGA. This CDR3 is 16 amino acids long. This TCR came from an adult with an advanced solid tumor such as melanoma, head and neck, liver or kidney cancer. The chain recombines TRBV7-3 with TRBJ2-1; tentatively, D is TRBD2 (6 bases). The sample was CD4+ or CD8+ T cells sorted from blood, taken in a trial of the OX40 agonist ivuxolimab. The CDR3 reads CASSLMSGEHYNEQFF. The DNA for the CDR3 is TGTGCCAGCAGCTTAATGTCGGGAGAACACTACAATGAGCAGTTCTTC.